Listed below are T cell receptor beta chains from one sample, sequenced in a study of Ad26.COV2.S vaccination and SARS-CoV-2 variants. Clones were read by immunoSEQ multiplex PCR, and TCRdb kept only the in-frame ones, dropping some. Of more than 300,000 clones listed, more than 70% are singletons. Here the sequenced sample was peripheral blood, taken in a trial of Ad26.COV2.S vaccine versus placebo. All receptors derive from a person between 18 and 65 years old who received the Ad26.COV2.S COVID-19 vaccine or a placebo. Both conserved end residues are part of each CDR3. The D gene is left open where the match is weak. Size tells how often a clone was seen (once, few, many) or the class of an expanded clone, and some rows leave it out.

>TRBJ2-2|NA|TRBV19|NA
TGTGCCAGTAGTACCACAGGGGAGCTGTTTTTT
CASSTTGELFF
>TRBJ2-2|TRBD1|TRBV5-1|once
TGCGCCAGCAGCTTGGGGACAGGGAACGGGGAGCTGTTTTTT
CASSLGTGNGELFF
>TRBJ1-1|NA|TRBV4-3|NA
TGCGCCAGCAGCACGAGGCCGCTCAATGAAGCTTTCTTT
CASSTRPLNEAFF
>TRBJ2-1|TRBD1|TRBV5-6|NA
TGTGCCAGCAGCTCAACCCGACAGGGCTACAATGAGCAGTTCTTC
CASSSTRQGYNEQFF
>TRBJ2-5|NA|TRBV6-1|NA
TGTGCCAGCAGTGAGGTCGCGGCGGCTTACTTC
CASSEVAAAYF
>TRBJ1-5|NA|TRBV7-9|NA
TGTGCCAGCAGCTTAGACGTACTCCGGCCCCAGCATTTT
CASSLDVLRPQHF
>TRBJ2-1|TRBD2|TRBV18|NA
TGTGCCAGCTCACCCTCACGGGGGGAGTACAATGAGCAGTTCTTC
CASSPSRGEYNEQFF
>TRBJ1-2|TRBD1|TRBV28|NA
TGTGCCAGCACCCGGACAGGGTTTGGCTATGGCTACACCTTC
CASTRTGFGYGYTF
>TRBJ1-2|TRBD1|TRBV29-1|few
TGCAGCGTACAACCGACAGGGCCGGGGGGCTACACCTTC
CSVQPTGPGGYTF
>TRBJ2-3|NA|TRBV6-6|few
TGTGCCAGCGGTGGGCAGGCAATCACAGATACGCAGTATTTT
CASGGQAITDTQYF
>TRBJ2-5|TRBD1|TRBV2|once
TGTGCCAGCAGGAGGACAGGGGGCGGGGAGACCCAGTACTTC
CASRRTGGGETQYF
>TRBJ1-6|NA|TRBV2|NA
TGTGCCAGCAGTGTGCTGGAGGGTAATTCACCCCTCCACTTT
CASSVLEGNSPLHF
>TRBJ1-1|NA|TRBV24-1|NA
TGTGCCACCAGTGATTCTTCAAACACTGAAGCTTTCTTT
CATSDSSNTEAFF
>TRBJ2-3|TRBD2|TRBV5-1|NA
TGCGCCAGCAGCAGGGAACGGGAGGCAGATACGCAGTATTTT
CASSREREADTQYF
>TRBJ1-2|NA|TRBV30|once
TGTGCCTGGAGTGTAGGCACTAGCTATGGCTACACCTTC
CAWSVGTSYGYTF
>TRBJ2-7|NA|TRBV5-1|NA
TGCGCCAGCAGCTTGGGGGGCAACTACGAGCAGTACTTC
CASSLGGNYEQYF
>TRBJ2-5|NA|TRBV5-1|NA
TGCGCCAGCAGGCAGGGAGGTCAAGAGACCCAGTACTTC
CASRQGGQETQYF
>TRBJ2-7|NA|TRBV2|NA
TGTGCCAGCAGTAATGCCTACGAGCAGTACTTC
CASSNAYEQYF
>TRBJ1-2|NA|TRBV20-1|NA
TGCAGTGCTAGAGTCTTCTATGGCTACACCTTC
CSARVFYGYTF
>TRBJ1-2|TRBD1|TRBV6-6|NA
TGTGCCAGCACGGACAGGGGGCGAGGAGTTTGGGGCTACACCTTC
CASTDRGRGVWGYTF
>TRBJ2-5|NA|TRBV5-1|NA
TGCGCCAGCAGCTTGAGTGGCGGGATGGGAGAGACCCAGTACTTC
CASSLSGGMGETQYF
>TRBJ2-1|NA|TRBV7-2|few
TGTGCCAGCAAAGGGGGGGGATCTTACAATGAGCAGTTCTTC
CASKGGGSYNEQFF
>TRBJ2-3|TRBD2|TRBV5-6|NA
TGTGCCAGCAGCCTCCGGACTAGCGGATTCACAGATACGCAGTATTTT
CASSLRTSGFTDTQYF